The 19 T cell receptor beta chains reported below all come from one sample, sequenced in a study of T cell responses to AZD1222 COVID-19 vaccine. Only in-frame clones appear in the TCRdb table, and some are missing; sequencing was by immunoSEQ multiplex PCR. The repertoire consists of about 89,000 clones, with more than 75% occurring once and the leading ten covering roughly 5.6%. The source material was peripheral blood, sampled on day 0 of MenACWY control vaccination. The receptors originated from an adult in good health.

The chain couples TRBV12-3 or TRBV12-4 to TRBJ1-3; D not resolved. The V and J ends lost 3 bases and 4 bases respectively, with 7 bases between them. CDR3 length: 13 amino acids. CDR3 sequence: CASSFGSGNTIYF. CDR3 coding DNA: TGTGCCAGCAGTTTCGGGTCCGGAAACACCATATATTTT.

The chain carries TRBV3-1 (or the pseudogene TRBV3-2) and TRBJ2-7, with no clear D. Germline CDR1 LGHDT, CDR2 YNNKEL (reference sequence). The CDR3 extends over 14 amino acids. The germline V and J ends were trimmed by 1 base and 5 bases, with 12 bases remaining between them. The CDR3 protein is CASSQGVGGNEQYF. CDR3 nucleotide sequence: TGTGCCAGCAGCCAAGGGGTGGGTGGTAACGAGCAGTACTTC.

V gene TRBV6-2 or TRBV6-3 combines with J gene TRBJ2-7; D uncertain. Germline CDR1 MNHEY, CDR2 SVGEGT. CDR3 length: 16 amino acids. The V end lost 0 bases, the J end lost 0 bases, and 12 bases lay between the germline ends. As DNA, the CDR3 is TGTGCCAGCAGTTACTCGAAAGACTCCAACTCCTACGAGCAGTACTTC. It yields the protein CASSYSKDSNSYEQYF.

The chain recombines TRBV18 with TRBJ1-5; D ambiguous. The CDR3 is 13 residues long. CDR1 is KGHSH, CDR2 LQKENI, per germline. Trimming removed 3 bases at V and 7 bases at J, with 10 bases between. CDR3 nucleotide sequence: TGTGCCAGCTCACCCAGCTTGGGACAGCCCCAGCATTTT. Amino acid sequence: CASSPSLGQPQHF.

The rearrangement joins TRBV12-1 to TRBJ2-5; the D segment call TRBD2 is taken from the table without a DNA check. TRBV12-1 is labeled a pseudogene. The CDR3 contains 14 residues. CDR3 bases: TGTGCCAGCAGTGGCGGGAGGTGTCAAGAGACCCAGTACTTC. Translating it yields CASSGGRCQETQYF.

The chain has TRBV3-1 (or the pseudogene TRBV3-2) and TRBJ1-1, with D unclear. Germline-derived CDR1 and CDR2 are LGHDT and YNNKEL (reference sequence). The CDR3 totals 12 residues. The V end was cut by 1 base, the J end by 5 bases, with 5 bases between. The CDR3: CASSQAGTEAFF. The CDR3 DNA sequence: TGTGCCAGCAGCCAAGCAGGAACTGAAGCTTTCTTT.

The chain couples TRBV11-2 to TRBJ2-7, with 13 bases lining up with TRBD2. The J segment lost 3 bases and the V segment lost 3 bases, leaving 5 bases of the junction unmatched. The CDR3 totals 16 residues. Germline loops: CDR1 SGHAT, CDR2 FQNNGV. The CDR3: CASSFKGLAGLYEQYF. DNA for the CDR3: TGTGCCAGCAGCTTCAAGGGACTAGCGGGACTCTACGAGCAGTACTTC.

As for this clone: At the DNA level, this CDR3 is encoded by other sequences in the same sample as well. The chain links TRBV4-1 to TRBJ1-2; D may be TRBD1 (6 bases). Trimming shortened V by 0 bases and J by 3 bases, and 11 bases separated the two germline ends. This CDR3 region has 15 residues. Germline V gene sequence: CDR1 MGHRA, CDR2 YSYEKL. The DNA for the CDR3 is TGCGCCAGCAGCCAAGAAAGGGGGGTGGACTATGGCTACACCTTC. The encoded protein is CASSQERGVDYGYTF.

The count of this clone is one. The V call is TRBV7-2, the J call TRBJ1-5, with D unclear. This CDR3 spans 17 amino acids. Germline-derived CDR1 and CDR2 are SGHTA and FQGNSA. The V end was cut by 6 bases, the J end by 0 bases, with 18 bases between. The CDR3 region has the DNA TGTGCCAGCAGTGCCAAGATCCCGGGGATTAGCAATCAGCCCCAGCATTTT. This gives the protein CASSAKIPGISNQPQHF.

The rearrangement uses TRBV7-2 and TRBJ2-3; no definite D call. Germline V lookup: CDR1 SGHTA, CDR2 FQGNSA. The CDR3 is 14 residues long. Between the trimmed V and J ends, which lost 2 bases and 0 bases, there was a span of 6 bases. DNA of the CDR3: TGTGCCAGCAGCTTACTGACTAGCACAGATACGCAGTATTTT. It encodes CASSLLTSTDTQYF. Combining the CDR3 with reference TRBV7-2 and TRBJ2-3 gives the whole variable domain GAGVSQSPSNKVTEKGKDVELRCDPISGHTALYWYRQSLGQGLEFLIYFQGNSAPDKSGLPSDRFSAERTGGSVSTLTIQRTQQEDSAVYLCASSLLTSTDTQYFGPGTRLTVL.

The rearrangement links TRBV2 to TRBJ1-5, with D perhaps matching TRBD1 (5 bases). The CDR3 contains 17 residues. Between the trimmed V and J ends, which lost 8 bases and 2 bases, there was a span of 22 bases. Germline V CDR1 and CDR2: SNHLY, FYNNEI. The CDR3, as DNA: TGTGCCAGCCGAAGCAGGGTGGGGGGAGTCGGCAATCAGCCCCAGCATTTT. Translation gives CASRSRVGGVGNQPQHF.

This clone appeared a few times. The V gene is TRBV7-9, the J gene TRBJ2-7, with 7 bases aligning to TRBD1. The trim removed 2 bases at V and 1 base at J, leaving 14 bases unmatched. CDR3 length equals 18 residues. Looked up from germline, CDR1 is SEHNR and CDR2 is FQNEAQ (reference sequence). As DNA, the CDR3 is TGTGCCAGCAGCTTATTATTAGTTCAAGGACAGGTGTCCTACGAGCAGTACTTC. Amino acid sequence: CASSLLLVQGQVSYEQYF.

This clone was picked up one time. The genes are TRBV6-1 and TRBJ2-1, with D unresolved. Germline V gene data show CDR1 as MNHNS and CDR2 as SASEGT. There are 14 residues in the CDR3. Trimming stripped 3 bases from V and 2 bases from J, with 8 bases between. The CDR3 DNA sequence: TGTGCCAGCAGTGACAGTATCACCTACAATGAGCAGTTCTTC. It yields the protein CASSDSITYNEQFF.

This clone appeared a single time. The CDR3 sequence is CASSTGAYNEQFF. In nucleotides, the CDR3 is TGTGCCAGCAGCACTGGAGCGTACAATGAGCAGTTCTTC. V and J are TRBV7-3 and TRBJ2-1; D uncertain. Germline assignment: CDR1 SGHTA and CDR2 FQGTGA. V lost 5 bases and J 4 bases, leaving 9 bases between the germline ends. The CDR3 runs to 13 residues. Full variable domain (remainder filled in from reference TRBV7-3 and TRBJ2-1): GAGVSQTPSNKVTEKGKYVELRCDPISGHTALYWYRQSLGQGPEFLIYFQGTGAADDSGLPNDRFFAVRPEGSVSTLKIQRTERGDSAVYLCASSTGAYNEQFFGPGTRLTVL.

The J gene is TRBJ2-1, the V gene TRBV5-6; D uncertain. The CDR3 has 13 residues. CDR1 SGHDT and CDR2 YYEEEE come from the germline V gene. The V end lost 0 bases, the J end lost 7 bases, and 8 bases lay between the germline ends. CDR3 sequence reads: CASSLGHLNEQFF. The CDR3 DNA follows: TGTGCCAGCAGCTTGGGTCATCTTAATGAGCAGTTCTTC.

The rearrangement joins TRBV7-9 to TRBJ2-4; TRBD1 matches 8 bases. CDR3 size: 17 residues. V lost 1 base and J lost 2; bases outside the gene matches: 7. Germline CDR1 reads SEHNR; CDR2 reads FQNEAQ (reference sequence). CDR3: CASSLGTGQGTKNIQYF. CDR3 nucleotide sequence: TGTGCCAGCAGCTTAGGGACAGGGCAAGGGACCAAAAACATTCAGTACTTC.

V and J are TRBV18 and TRBJ2-1; D might be TRBD1 (6 bases). CDR1 is KGHSH and CDR2 is LQKENI in the germline V gene. The CDR3 loop spans 17 amino acids. V gave up 3 bases and J gave up 0 bases, with 15 bases separating them. This chain's CDR3 is CASSPGAGDRSYNEQFF. In DNA form, the CDR3 reads TGTGCCAGCTCACCCGGGGCAGGGGACCGCTCCTACAATGAGCAGTTCTTC.

This clone was found a few times. The same CDR3 can be traced to other DNA sequences in this sample. The chain employs TRBV13 and TRBJ1-2; no reliable D call. Between the trimmed V and J ends, which lost 0 bases and 5 bases, there was a span of 10 bases. Germline values: CDR1 PRHDT, CDR2 FYEKMQ (reference sequence). The CDR3 is 14 amino acids. The CDR3 nucleotides read TGTGCCAGCAGCTTAGGTTCGGGTGGGTATGGCTACACCTTC. Translation: CASSLGSGGYGYTF.

The chain is built from TRBV19 and TRBJ2-2, with a tentative D call TRBD1 (6 bases). CDR3 length equals 16 residues. Germline V CDR1 and CDR2: LNHDA, SQIVND (reference sequence). Trimming took 7 bases from V and 2 from J, leaving 17 bases between them. CDR3 sequence: CASTHLRGKNTGELFF. The DNA of the CDR3 is TGTGCCAGTACCCACCTCAGGGGCAAAAACACCGGGGAGCTGTTTTTT.